Each of the 23 T cell receptor beta chains below was sequenced from the same sample in a study of HIV-infected patients and healthy controls. The repertoire came from unfractionated whole blood and reflected all unsorted peripheral T cells. About 550 ng RNA was reverse transcribed with alpha and beta constant-region primers. Separate chain-specific third strand synthesis with multiplexing indices produced the alpha and beta libraries. TCRdb itself ran the 5' RACE reads through MiXCR, one entry per CDR3 protein. Of about 12,000 distinct CDR3 sequences listed, 5% to 6.5% are singletons. Sequenced material: blood. Receptor source: an adult in good health.

By sample fraction, this clonotype is medium-sized. The rearrangement links TRBV19 to TRBJ1-5; D is possibly TRBD1 (5 bases). The V gene's germline CDR1 is LNHDA and CDR2 SQIVND (reference sequence). Trimming pared 1 base from V and 0 bases from J, leaving 7 bases between. This CDR3 is built from 15 residues. The CDR3 here is CASSIGQSSNQPQHF. CDR3 nucleotide sequence: TGTGCCAGTAGTATAGGACAGAGTAGCAATCAGCCCCAGCATTTT.

This clonotype has ten or more counts. The chain joins TRBV4-1 to TRBJ2-1; 9 bases match TRBD2. The CDR3 contains 18 residues. Germline trimming cut 1 base from V and 0 bases from J; bases unmatched to any gene: 7. Germline CDR1 reads MGHRA; CDR2 reads YSYEKL. CDR3 sequence: CASSQGLAGPSSYNEQFF. The CDR3 nucleotides read TGCGCCAGCAGCCAAGGTCTAGCGGGGCCTAGCTCCTACAATGAGCAGTTCTTC.

This clonotype is medium-sized. CDR3 nucleotides: TGCGCCAGCAGGCGAGACAGGACAACGTTATATGGCTACACCTTC. Translation gives CASRRDRTTLYGYTF. The chain carries TRBV4-1 and TRBJ1-2; possibly TRBD1 for D (6 bases). CDR1 is MGHRA and CDR2 is YSYEKL in the germline V gene. The CDR3 is made up of 15 amino acids. Trimming stripped 6 bases from V and 5 bases from J, with 19 bases between.

In this sample, this clonotype is medium-sized. The V gene is TRBV7-2, the J gene TRBJ2-7, with 7 bases lining up with TRBD1. The J segment lost 2 bases and the V segment lost 5 bases, leaving 9 bases of the junction unmatched. The CDR3 loop spans 15 amino acids. Germline CDR1 SGHTA, CDR2 FQGNSA. CDR3 bases: TGTGCCAGCAGCGCCCGACAGGGCTCTACCTACGAGCAGTACTTC. This codes for CASSARQGSTYEQYF.

This clonotype occurred many times. This sequence joins TRBV27 and TRBJ2-2; D remains ambiguous. Looked up from germline, CDR1 is MNHEY and CDR2 is SMNVEV (reference sequence). With 0 bases removed from V and 7 bases from J, the gap between germline ends came to 9 bases. The CDR3 runs 14 residues. The CDR3 sequence: CASSLSLVGGELFF. As DNA, the CDR3 is TGTGCCAGCAGTTTATCGTTGGTGGGCGGGGAGCTGTTTTTT.

This clonotype was seen repeatedly, ten times or more. The chain recombines TRBV19 with TRBJ2-6; D might be TRBD2 (5 bases). Trimming pared 7 bases from V and 0 bases from J, leaving 19 bases between. The CDR3 is 18 residues long. Germline V gene sequence: CDR1 LNHDA, CDR2 SQIVND (reference sequence). This CDR3 is CASTSYPGRGSGANVLTF. The CDR3 region has the DNA TGTGCCAGTACCTCCTATCCTGGACGGGGCTCTGGGGCCAACGTCCTGACTTTC.

This clonotype was counted ten times or more. CDR3 protein: CAISAAEPYGYTF. Written as DNA, the CDR3 is TGTGCCATCAGTGCGGCGGAGCCCTATGGCTACACCTTC. The chain carries TRBV10-3 and TRBJ1-2; the D is unclear. V lost 4 bases, J lost 4 bases, and 10 bases lay in between. The CDR3 length is 13 residues. CDR1 is ENHRY, CDR2 SYGVKD, per germline.

This sequence joins TRBV4-1 and TRBJ1-5; the D gene is possibly TRBD1 (5 bases). Germline V gene sequence: CDR1 MGHRA, CDR2 YSYEKL. V was cut by 5 bases and J by 7 bases, with 21 bases left in between. This CDR3 contains 16 residues. This CDR3 is CASSARPQAGWQPQHF. The DNA of the CDR3 is TGCGCCAGCAGCGCCCGGCCACAGGCGGGGTGGCAGCCCCAGCATTTT.

By sample fraction, this clonotype is medium-sized. This chain links TRBV7-9 with TRBJ2-5; 9 bases are a match to TRBD2. Germline assignment: CDR1 SEHNR and CDR2 FQNEAQ (reference sequence). This CDR3 is 14 amino acids long. The trim removed 7 bases at V and 2 bases at J, leaving 5 bases unmatched. The CDR3 DNA is TGTGCCAGCACCCTTAGCGGGGGACAAGAGACCCAGTACTTC. The encoded protein is CASTLSGGQETQYF.

This clonotype is classed as medium-sized. The chain has TRBV6-6 and TRBJ2-1; D uncertain. Trimming removed 1 base at V and 4 bases at J, with 14 bases between. This CDR3 is 16 amino acids long. Per germline, CDR1 MNHNY and CDR2 SVGAGI (reference sequence). CDR3 bases: TGTGCCAGCAGTTACTTCGGGCGGCCCGCATACAATGAGCAGTTCTTC. As protein: CASSYFGRPAYNEQFF.

This clonotype was counted many times. This chain joins TRBV5-1 and TRBJ1-4, with no clear D. CDR1 SGHRS and CDR2 YFSETQ come from the germline V gene. The V end was cut by 0 bases, the J end by 4 bases, with 10 bases between. The CDR3 is 15 residues long. As DNA, the CDR3 is TGCGCCAGCAGCTTGGCCATTTTCAGTAATGAAAAACTGTTTTTT. Protein sequence: CASSLAIFSNEKLFF.

This clonotype was observed at least ten times. The chain carries TRBV5-1 and TRBJ2-5, with 7 bases matching TRBD1. This CDR3 has 15 amino acids. V trimming: 0 bases; J trimming: 5 bases; junction bases outside the gene matches: 7. CDR1 and CDR2 from the germline V gene are SGHRS and YFSETQ. The CDR3 nucleotides read TGCGCCAGCAGCTTGGCCCCAGGGGGAACGGAGACCCAGTACTTC. Its translation: CASSLAPGGTETQYF.

The gene calls are TRBV18 and TRBJ2-7; TRBD2 might be the D (5 bases). This CDR3 has 13 amino acids. V was pared by 3 bases and J by 2 bases, with 8 bases between. Germline V gene lookup returns CDR1 KGHSH and CDR2 LQKENI. CDR3 sequence reads: CASSPMEAYEQYF. The CDR3 region has the DNA TGTGCCAGCTCACCTATGGAGGCCTACGAGCAGTACTTC.

This clonotype is deemed medium-sized. The rearrangement joins TRBV7-2 to TRBJ1-5; 7 positions match TRBD1. The CDR3 runs 16 residues. Germline CDR1 SGHTA, CDR2 FQGNSA. The trim removed 2 bases at V and 6 bases at J, leaving 10 bases unmatched. CDR3 coding DNA: TGTGCCAGCAGCTTACGGGCAGGGGGAAGCCGTCAGCCCCAGCATTTT. The encoded protein is CASSLRAGGSRQPQHF.

In this sample, this clonotype turned up many times. This chain connects TRBV6-5 to TRBJ2-1; a possible D gene is TRBD1 (6 bases). The germline CDR1 and CDR2 sequences are MNHEY and SVGAGI. V dropped 4 bases and J dropped 7 bases, with 8 bases sitting between them. The CDR3 sequence is 12 residues long. The chain's CDR3 is CASSFRGNEQFF. In nucleotides, the CDR3 is TGTGCCAGCAGTTTCAGGGGAAATGAGCAGTTCTTC.

In this sample, this clonotype is medium-sized (0.01 to 0.1%). The rearrangement links TRBV13 to TRBJ1-1; 8 nucleotides line up with TRBD1. CDR1 and CDR2 (germline): PRHDT, FYEKMQ (reference sequence). V was pared by 0 bases and J by 10 bases, with 7 bases of the junction left unmatched. The CDR3 contains 14 residues. Here the CDR3 reads CASSLGSGRGRAFF. The CDR3 DNA follows: TGTGCCAGCAGCTTAGGTAGCGGCAGGGGGCGAGCTTTCTTT. The variable domain in full, with the rest retrieved from reference TRBV13 and TRBJ1-1, is AAGVIQSPRHLIKEKRETATLKCYPIPRHDTVYWYQQGPGQDPQFLISFYEKMQSDKGSIPDRFSAQQFSDYHSELNMSSLELGDSALYFCASSLGSGRGRAFFGQGTRLTVV.

With respect to this clonotype: With a much larger clone just one base away, this may be a read error. This chain uses TRBV5-4 with TRBJ1-6, with TRBD1 matching 9 bases. The CDR3 extends over 16 amino acids. Germline V CDR1 and CDR2: SGHNT, YYREEE (reference sequence). DNA of the CDR3: TGTGCCAGCAGGACGGCAGGGACAGGGTGGAATTCACCCCTCAACTTT. It encodes CASRTAGTGWNSPLNF.

The rearrangement links TRBV3-1 to TRBJ2-1, with 10 bases aligning to TRBD1. The CDR3 is made up of 16 amino acids. The germline V gene has CDR1 LGHDT and CDR2 YNNKEL (reference sequence). The V gene end was trimmed by 4 bases and the J gene end by 6 bases; junction bases not matched to a gene: 9. CDR3 sequence (DNA): TGTGCCAGCAGCCGAGGGACAGGGGTGGGGGGCAATGAGCAGTTCTTC. It codes for CASSRGTGVGGNEQFF.

This chain uses TRBV19 with TRBJ2-1; D is ambiguous. Germline values: CDR1 LNHDA, CDR2 SQIVND (reference sequence). The CDR3 covers 9 residues. The ends were cut back, 9 bases at V and 8 bases at J, with 5 bases in the middle. In nucleotides, the CDR3 is TGTGCCAGCGGCGATGAGCAGTTCTTC. This translates into CASGDEQFF.

This clonotype has at least ten counts. The rearrangement uses TRBV29-1 and TRBJ2-7; the match to TRBD1 covers 10 bases. Germline V gives CDR1 SQVTM, CDR2 ANQGSEA. The CDR3 has 14 residues. After removal of 2 bases from V and 2 bases from J, the junction contained 3 bases not matched to a gene. The CDR3 DNA reads as TGCAGCGTTGAATCAGGACAGGGGGCCTACGAGCAGTACTTC. It translates to CSVESGQGAYEQYF.

The genes are TRBV7-9 and TRBJ1-1; D call uncertain. The CDR3 consists of 13 residues. Germline loops: CDR1 SEHNR, CDR2 FQNEAQ (reference sequence). Between the trimmed V and J ends, which lost 3 bases and 2 bases, there was a span of 7 bases. CDR3 protein: CASSFLLNTEAFF. The CDR3 region has the DNA TGTGCCAGCAGCTTCCTGCTTAACACTGAAGCTTTCTTT.

At least ten counts were recorded for this clonotype. V is TRBV7-2 and J is TRBJ2-7; TRBD1 agrees at 9 bases. With V trimmed by 1 base and J by 2 bases, 6 bases remained unmatched. CDR3 length equals 16 residues. Germline V gives CDR1 SGHTA, CDR2 FQGNSA. CDR3 coding DNA: TGTGCCAGCAGCTTAGGGGGGGACAGGGTAGCCTACGAGCAGTACTTC. It translates to CASSLGGDRVAYEQYF.

Within the sample, this clonotype is medium-sized. The chain employs TRBV27 and TRBJ2-5; D may correspond to TRBD1 or TRBD2 (5 bases each). The CDR3 consists of 15 residues. Per germline, CDR1 MNHEY and CDR2 SMNVEV (reference sequence). Trimming cost V 2 bases and J 1 base, with 11 bases left between them. The CDR3 spells CASSLRGAPQETQYF. In DNA, the CDR3 is TGTGCCAGCAGTTTACGAGGGGCGCCCCAAGAGACCCAGTACTTC.